The 18 T cell receptor beta chains presented below share a single source sample, sequenced in a study of T cell repertoires in cytomegalovirus infection (dated by TCRdb to between 2018 and 2021). The sample's treatment or condition label is to be understood as: in vitro stimulation with specific CMV peptide epitopes to enrich CMV-specific T cells. No antigen has been assigned to these receptors. The listed sequencing device is Illumina HiSeq 1500. Clones were called with MiXCR by TCRdb after fastp trimmed the public reads at Q25, and only in-frame beta chains were retained. Merged by CDR3 protein, the rows form single entries marked with the most common genes and DNA. Recorded for this sample are roughly 990,000 distinct CDR3 sequences; roughly 30% of them occurred a single time. The leading ten clones occupy roughly 13% of the sample. The material was cultured CD8+ T cells from PBMCs, obtained from culture after CMV antigen stimulation. The receptors stem from a human donor in good health (CMV status not recorded). Some clones in this sample may be carry-over from other donors' samples.

This clonotype was counted ten times or more. The gene calls are TRBV7-9 and TRBJ2-3; no clear D gene. Germline-derived CDR1 and CDR2 are SEHNR and FQNEAQ (reference sequence). The CDR3 spans 13 residues. The ends were cut back, 10 bases at V and 4 bases at J, with 15 bases in the middle. CDR3 coding DNA: TGTGCCATCCTCAAAACCATCGCAGATACGCAGTATTTT. This sequence encodes CAILKTIADTQYF.

This clonotype was detected many times. The chain combines TRBV7-2 with TRBJ2-2; TRBD1 aligns across 8 bases. CDR1 and CDR2 from the germline V gene are SGHTA and FQGNSA. The V gene end was trimmed by 4 bases and the J gene end by 5 bases; junction bases not matched to a gene: 9. The CDR3 runs to 16 residues. The CDR3 sequence is CASSSRSGGETGELFF. CDR3 coding DNA: TGTGCCAGCAGCTCTCGCTCAGGGGGCGAAACCGGGGAGCTGTTTTTT.

This clonotype was recorded at least ten times. V usage is TRBV19 and J usage is TRBJ2-3, with D perhaps matching TRBD1 (8 bases). V shed 3 bases and J shed 4 bases, with 17 bases lying between them. The CDR3 has 16 residues. CDR1 and CDR2 (germline): LNHDA, SQIVND (reference sequence). The CDR3 loop is CASSMDRDAGADTQYF. The CDR3 nucleotides are TGTGCCAGTAGTATGGACAGGGATGCGGGGGCAGATACGCAGTATTTT.

Ten or more counts support this clonotype. This chain connects TRBV7-2 to TRBJ2-2; D is perhaps TRBD2 (7 bases). The V and J ends lost 1 base and 3 bases respectively, with 9 bases between them. The germline gives CDR1 SGHTA, CDR2 FQGNSA. This CDR3 has 15 amino acids. CDR3 in amino acids: CASSLGGGDTGELFF. The DNA of the CDR3 is TGTGCCAGCAGCTTAGGGGGGGGCGACACCGGGGAGCTGTTTTTT.

This clonotype appeared a few times. This sequence joins TRBV6-2 or TRBV6-3 and TRBJ1-2; weak D call: TRBD1 (6 bases). This CDR3 contains 13 residues. Germline assignment: CDR1 MNHEY and CDR2 SVGEGT. V was clipped by 4 bases and J by 8 bases, with 14 bases between them. CDR3 DNA sequence: TGTGCCAGCAGTTTAGTGAACAGGGAAGGCTACACCTTC. Protein product: CASSLVNREGYTF.

This chain uses TRBV19 with TRBJ1-1; no firm D call. CDR1 LNHDA and CDR2 SQIVND come from the germline V gene (reference sequence). The ends were cut back, 3 bases at V and 4 bases at J, with 9 bases in the middle. This CDR3 has 13 residues. CDR3 DNA: TGTGCCAGTAGTATTATAGGTTTCACTGAAGCTTTCTTT. Amino acids: CASSIIGFTEAFF.

This clonotype occurred many times. This chain connects TRBV11-2 to TRBJ2-1; D possibly corresponds to TRBD2 (6 bases). Per the germline V gene, CDR1 is SGHAT and CDR2 is FQNNGV. This CDR3 region has 16 residues. Trimming left V 4 bases short and J 1 base short, with 14 bases between. The CDR3 sequence: CASSSPGEGSYNEQFF. Written as DNA, the CDR3 is TGTGCCAGCAGCTCGCCGGGAGAGGGATCCTACAATGAGCAGTTCTTC.

As to this clonotype: This sequence may be a read error, since a much larger clone differs from it by one base. CDR3 DNA sequence: TGTGCCGGCAGCGACCGGGACTCCTACGAGCAGTACTTC. It translates to CAGSDRDSYEQYF. This sequence joins TRBV7-2 and TRBJ2-7; D is perhaps TRBD2 (5 bases). The germline gives CDR1 SGHTA, CDR2 FQGNSA. This CDR3 has 13 amino acids. The whole variable domain, filled in from reference TRBV7-2 and TRBJ2-7, reads GAGVSQSPSNKVTEKGKDVELRCDPISGHTALYWYRQSLGQGLEFLIYFQGNSAPDKSGLPSDRFSAERTGGSVSTLTIQRTQQEDSAVYLCAGSDRDSYEQYFGPGTRLTVT.

The chain couples TRBV27 to TRBJ2-5, with D tentatively TRBD2 (6 bases). Germline lookup yields CDR1 MNHEY and CDR2 SMNVEV (reference sequence). V lost 5 bases and J lost 0, with 13 bases in between. The CDR3 runs 15 residues. The CDR3 loop reads CASSAPGGYQETQYF. The CDR3 DNA reads TGTGCCAGCAGTGCCCCTGGGGGGTACCAAGAGACCCAGTACTTC.

This clonotype was found a few times. The chain uses TRBV6-1 and TRBJ1-2; no reliable D call. The CDR3 totals 14 residues. Trimming left V 5 bases short and J 4 bases short, with 14 bases between. CDR1 is MNHNS, CDR2 SASEGT, per germline. The CDR3 protein is CASSPSSSFYGYTF. In DNA form, the CDR3 reads TGTGCCAGCAGTCCTTCCAGCTCCTTCTATGGCTACACCTTC.

This clonotype was counted many times. CDR3 nucleotide sequence: TGTGCCAGCAGCTTAAGGAGGAACACGAACACCGGGGAGCTGTTTTTT. It yields the protein CASSLRRNTNTGELFF. The rearrangement uses TRBV7-8 and TRBJ2-2, with D tentatively TRBD2 (5 bases). CDR1 and CDR2 from the germline V gene are SGHVS and FQNEAQ. This CDR3 comprises 16 residues. V lost 2 bases to trimming and J lost 0 bases, with 10 bases between them.

The rearrangement uses TRBV18 and TRBJ2-5; tentatively, D is TRBD1 (6 bases). Germline loops: CDR1 KGHSH, CDR2 LQKENI. Between the trimmed V and J ends, which lost 2 bases and 3 bases, there was a span of 10 bases. CDR3 length equals 14 residues. The CDR3 nucleotides are TGTGCCAGCTCACCAAGGAGACAGGAAGAGACCCAGTACTTC. This translates into CASSPRRQEETQYF.

The V and J genes are TRBV7-9 and TRBJ2-3, with TRBD2 identical over 8 bases. The germline V gene encodes CDR1 SEHNR and CDR2 FQNEAQ (reference sequence). V lost 6 bases to trimming and J lost 0 bases; unmatched junction nucleotides: 5. This CDR3 is built from 15 residues. CDR3 sequence: CASRLQRGSTDTQYF. The CDR3 DNA sequence: TGTGCCAGCAGACTCCAGCGGGGGAGCACAGATACGCAGTATTTT.

The J gene is TRBJ1-3, the V gene TRBV5-6, with unresolved D. The CDR3 has 13 residues. Germline CDR1 and CDR2: SGHDT and YYEEEE. V gave up 2 bases and J gave up 0 bases, with 3 bases separating them. The CDR3 DNA is TGTGCCAGCAGCTTTCCCTCTGGAAACACCATATATTTT. Translation gives CASSFPSGNTIYF. The full variable domain, completed using reference TRBV5-6 and TRBJ1-3, is DAGVTQSPTHLIKTRGQQVTLRCSPKSGHDTVSWYQQALGQGPQFIFQYYEEEERQRGNFPDRFSGHQFPNYSSELNVNALLLGDSALYLCASSFPSGNTIYFGEGSWLTVV.

This chain links TRBV28 with TRBJ2-3; D possibly corresponds to TRBD2 (7 bases). The V gene's germline CDR1 is MDHEN and CDR2 SYDVKM. This CDR3 is built from 15 residues. Deletions cut 7 bases from V and 0 bases from J, with 14 bases between. The CDR3 sequence is CASNLGGASTDTQYF. CDR3 in DNA: TGTGCCAGCAACTTGGGGGGGGCTAGCACAGATACGCAGTATTTT.

V usage is TRBV4-1 and J usage is TRBJ1-1; no clear D gene. The CDR3 runs 14 residues. Deletions cut 0 bases from V and 5 bases from J, with 10 bases between. CDR1 is MGHRA, CDR2 YSYEKL, per germline. CDR3: CASSQDKVWTEAFF. The DNA of the CDR3 is TGCGCCAGCAGCCAAGATAAGGTGTGGACTGAAGCTTTCTTT.

The chain combines TRBV6-6 with TRBJ2-7; possibly TRBD1 for D (6 bases). Trimming left V 0 bases short and J 2 bases short, with 11 bases between. In germline, CDR1 is MNHNY, CDR2 SVGAGI (reference sequence). The length of the CDR3 is 15 residues. The CDR3 coding sequence is TGTGCCAGCAGTTACTCGATTGGACAGACCTACGAGCAGTACTTC. Amino acid sequence: CASSYSIGQTYEQYF.

The chain carries TRBV28 and TRBJ2-1; 9 bases line up with TRBD1. The CDR3 covers 17 residues. Germline loops: CDR1 MDHEN, CDR2 SYDVKM. After removal of 6 bases from V and 5 bases from J, the junction contained 14 bases not matched to a gene. CDR3 protein: CASRVLRDRVRDNEQFF. CDR3 DNA sequence: TGTGCCAGCAGAGTCCTTAGGGACAGGGTTAGGGACAATGAGCAGTTCTTC. The full variable domain, rest sourced from reference TRBV28 and TRBJ2-1, is DVKVTQSSRYLVKRTGEKVFLECVQDMDHENMFWYRQDPGLGLRLIYFSYDVKMKEKGDIPEGYSVSREKKERFSLILESASTNQTSMYLCASRVLRDRVRDNEQFFGPGTRLTVL.